Each of the 29 T cell receptor beta chains below was sequenced from the same sample in a study of T cell repertoires in cytomegalovirus infection. Using its own MiXCR run on the reads, TCRdb lists one record per CDR3 protein. The sample shows roughly 230,000 distinct CDR3 sequences, roughly 12% of them seen only once. The sequenced material came from PBMCs. The receptor set was obtained from a human donor in good health (CMV status not recorded). Some clones in this sample may be carry-over from other donors' samples.

The V gene is TRBV20-1, the J gene TRBJ2-5; D possibly corresponds to TRBD2 (6 bases). Per the germline V gene, CDR1 is DFQATT and CDR2 is SNEGSKA (reference sequence). V was pared by 0 bases and J by 5 bases, with 16 bases between. CDR3 length: 15 residues. CDR3 DNA sequence: TGCAGTGCTAGAGATTTTGGAGCGGGTTTGGAGACCCAGTACTTC. Its translation is CSARDFGAGLETQYF.

This clonotype was detected only a few times. The V gene is TRBV6-2 or TRBV6-3, the J gene TRBJ2-7, with D uncertain. V lost 5 bases to trimming and J lost 3 bases, with 8 bases between them. The V gene's germline CDR1 is MNHEY and CDR2 SVGEGT. The CDR3 is made up of 12 amino acids. CDR3 sequence: CASSESGYEQYF. CDR3 DNA sequence: TGTGCCAGCAGTGAATCAGGCTACGAGCAGTACTTC.

This clonotype was observed a handful of times. V and J are TRBV5-1 and TRBJ1-4; maybe TRBD1 (6 bases). Trimming shortened V by 4 bases and J by 8 bases, and 15 bases separated the two germline ends. The CDR3 has 14 residues. CDR1 SGHRS and CDR2 YFSETQ come from the germline V gene. The CDR3: CASSPEGDDEKLFF. The CDR3 DNA follows: TGCGCCAGCAGCCCTGAGGGGGACGACGAAAAACTGTTTTTT.

This clonotype came up many times. The genes are TRBV4-3 and TRBJ1-2; D is unclear. V gave up 0 bases and J gave up 3 bases, with 11 bases separating them. Looked up from germline, CDR1 is LGHNA and CDR2 is YSLEER. The CDR3 is 15 residues long. CDR3 bases: TGCGCCAGCAGCCAAGATCCGTCCCCCTACTATGGCTACACCTTC. Its protein is CASSQDPSPYYGYTF.

This clonotype has a count of ten or more. The chain links TRBV7-2 to TRBJ2-3; 8 positions agree with TRBD2. This CDR3 is 15 amino acids long. Trimming cost V 5 bases and J 5 bases; bases outside gene matches: 9. The germline CDR1 and CDR2 sequences are SGHTA and FQGNSA. CDR3 DNA sequence: TGTGCCAGCAGCCCCCCCGGGCGGGGGGTAGATACGCAGTATTTT. Translated, it gives CASSPPGRGVDTQYF.

In this sample, this clonotype turned up many times. The chain has TRBV5-4 and TRBJ2-2; 11 nucleotides align to TRBD2. The length of the CDR3 is 15 residues. Germline CDR1 reads SGHNT; CDR2 reads YYREEE (reference sequence). V lost 0 bases to trimming and J lost 5 bases; unmatched junction nucleotides: 0. The chain's CDR3 is CASSLGLAGTGELFF. In DNA form, the CDR3 reads TGTGCCAGCAGCTTGGGACTAGCGGGAACCGGGGAGCTGTTTTTT.

This chain uses TRBV6-8 with TRBJ2-1, with D perhaps matching TRBD2 (5 bases). The length of the CDR3 is 13 residues. V lost 0 bases and J lost 7, with 7 bases in between. Germline loops: CDR1 MNHGY, CDR2 SAAAGT. The chain's CDR3 is CASSYSTGNEQFF. In DNA form, the CDR3 reads TGTGCCAGCAGTTACTCGACGGGGAATGAGCAGTTCTTC.

This chain joins TRBV5-6 and TRBJ2-7, with D perhaps matching TRBD1 (6 bases). V gave up 3 bases and J gave up 4 bases, with 8 bases separating them. Germline-derived CDR1 and CDR2 are SGHDT and YYEEEE. This CDR3 is 12 amino acids long. The CDR3 reads CASSSGQYEQYF. The CDR3 nucleotides read TGTGCCAGCAGCTCCGGACAGTACGAGCAGTACTTC.

The V call is TRBV15, the J call TRBJ2-7; tentative D call: TRBD1 (5 bases). Trimming stripped 0 bases from V and 3 bases from J, with 9 bases between. Per the germline V gene, CDR1 is LNHNV and CDR2 is YYDKDF (reference sequence). This CDR3 has 14 residues. The CDR3 region is CATSRDPGRYEQYF. CDR3 in DNA: TGTGCCACCAGCAGAGATCCAGGGCGCTACGAGCAGTACTTC.

This chain links TRBV5-1 with TRBJ1-4, with a weak D call TRBD1 (6 bases). The V gene lost 4 bases and the J gene lost 8 bases, with 12 bases spanning the gap. This CDR3 has 13 amino acids. Germline V gene data show CDR1 as SGHRS and CDR2 as YFSETQ. The CDR3 is CASSGDRPEKLFF. Written as DNA, the CDR3 is TGCGCCAGCAGCGGAGACAGGCCGGAAAAACTGTTTTTT. The variable domain in full, completed from reference TRBV5-1 and TRBJ1-4, reads KAGVTQTPRYLIKTRGQQVTLSCSPISGHRSVSWYQQTPGQGLQFLFEYFSETQRNKGNFPGRFSGRQFSNSRSEMNVSTLELGDSALYLCASSGDRPEKLFFGSGTQLSVL.

A word on this clonotype: A much larger clone lies a single base off, so this may be a read error. The CDR3, as DNA: TGTGCCAGCAGGTTAAACCCCTCCACAGATACGCAGTATTTT. Amino acid sequence: CASRLNPSTDTQYF. V usage is TRBV7-2 and J usage is TRBJ2-3; D is unresolved. Per the germline V gene, CDR1 is SGHTA and CDR2 is FQGNSA. This CDR3 has 14 amino acids. V dropped 6 bases and J dropped 2 bases, with 12 bases sitting between them.

V gene TRBV28 combines with J gene TRBJ2-5; TRBD1 aligns across 7 bases. The CDR3 covers 15 residues. V dropped 3 bases and J dropped 2; count of bases not matched to a gene: 6. CDR1 and CDR2 from the germline V gene are MDHEN and SYDVKM. CDR3 residues: CASSFPGQLQETQYF. As DNA, the CDR3 is TGTGCCAGCAGTTTTCCGGGACAGCTACAAGAGACCCAGTACTTC.

This clonotype showed up just a few times. This chain joins TRBV5-4 and TRBJ2-3; possible D gene TRBD2, 5 bases. V was pared by 4 bases and J by 0 bases, with 9 bases between. The CDR3 sequence is 14 residues long. CDR1 is SGHNT and CDR2 is YYREEE in the germline V gene (reference sequence). The CDR3 loop is CASSATRSTDTQYF. The CDR3, as DNA: TGTGCCAGCAGCGCCACTAGAAGCACAGATACGCAGTATTTT.

This clonotype was detected ten times or more. The chain couples TRBV7-2 to TRBJ1-2; 9 nucleotides align to TRBD1. Trimming at V came to 1 base and at J to 8 bases, leaving 2 bases not matched to a gene. The CDR3 contains 13 residues. Germline CDR1 reads SGHTA; CDR2 reads FQGNSA. The CDR3 loop reads CASSLDRGPGYTF. The DNA for the CDR3 is TGTGCCAGCAGCTTAGACAGGGGGCCCGGCTACACCTTC. The full variable domain, completed using reference TRBV7-2 and TRBJ1-2, is GAGVSQSPSNKVTEKGKDVELRCDPISGHTALYWYRQSLGQGLEFLIYFQGNSAPDKSGLPSDRFSAERTGGSVSTLTIQRTQQEDSAVYLCASSLDRGPGYTFGSGTRLTVV.

In its sample, this clonotype was seen many times. The CDR3 nucleotides read TGTGCCAGCAGCTTAGCGGCGGGATTGGACTATGGCTACACCTTC. It translates to CASSLAAGLDYGYTF. The rearrangement joins TRBV7-2 to TRBJ1-2; D is undetermined. The germline gives CDR1 SGHTA, CDR2 FQGNSA. This CDR3 is 15 amino acids long. Trimming left V 0 bases short and J 3 bases short, with 11 bases between. The whole variable domain, filled in from reference TRBV7-2 and TRBJ1-2, reads GAGVSQSPSNKVTEKGKDVELRCDPISGHTALYWYRQSLGQGLEFLIYFQGNSAPDKSGLPSDRFSAERTGGSVSTLTIQRTQQEDSAVYLCASSLAAGLDYGYTFGSGTRLTVV.

This clonotype was counted a few times. The chain recombines TRBV5-1 with TRBJ2-7; D tentatively reads TRBD1 or TRBD2 (5 bases each). Germline-derived CDR1 and CDR2 are SGHRS and YFSETQ. Trimming took 1 base from V and 2 from J, leaving 7 bases between them. This CDR3 comprises 13 residues. As DNA, the CDR3 is TGCGCCAGCAGCTTGAAGGGACCCTACGAGCAGTACTTC. It translates to CASSLKGPYEQYF.

This clonotype was detected a few times. V is TRBV6-2 or TRBV6-3 and J is TRBJ2-1; D not certain. V shed 0 bases and J shed 5 bases, with 11 bases lying between them. CDR1 MNHEY and CDR2 SVGEGT come from the germline V gene. CDR3 length equals 15 residues. CDR3 residues: CASSYSPLGHNEQFF. CDR3 nucleotides: TGTGCCAGCAGTTACTCCCCCCTTGGGCACAATGAGCAGTTCTTC.

This clonotype was counted many times. This chain joins TRBV7-2 and TRBJ2-2; no reliable D call. Trimming removed 0 bases at V and 5 bases at J, with 7 bases between. This CDR3 has 14 residues. CDR1 SGHTA and CDR2 FQGNSA come from the germline V gene. CDR3 sequence: CASSLAGLTGELFF. CDR3 coding DNA: TGTGCCAGCAGCTTAGCGGGTCTGACCGGGGAGCTGTTTTTT.

This clonotype occurred many times. The chain links TRBV5-5 to TRBJ1-1; 9 bases map to TRBD1. V lost 4 bases and J lost 6; bases outside the gene matches: 10. The CDR3 consists of 15 residues. Germline CDR1 is SGHKS and CDR2 is YYEKEE (reference sequence). The CDR3 DNA reads TGTGCCAGCAGCCCACAGGGACAGGGTGCCTCTGAAGCTTTCTTT. Its translation is CASSPQGQGASEAFF.

The DNA for the CDR3 is TGTGCCAGCAGTCTGGAAAGCCTAGCGGGCTCCTACGAGCAGTACTTC. The encoded protein is CASSLESLAGSYEQYF. The V call is TRBV28, the J call TRBJ2-7, with 8 nucleotides matching TRBD2. Germline loops: CDR1 MDHEN, CDR2 SYDVKM. The CDR3 extends over 16 amino acids. With V trimmed by 5 bases and J by 0 bases, 9 bases remained unmatched.

This clonotype was detected ten times or more. The chain has TRBV6-1 and TRBJ2-6, with a possible D match to TRBD1 (5 bases). This CDR3 has 16 amino acids. CDR1 and CDR2 from the germline V gene are MNHNS and SASEGT. V was cut by 7 bases and J by 0 bases, with 13 bases left in between. The CDR3 DNA sequence: TGTGCCAGCACGTCGCAGGGCTTCTCTGGGGCCAACGTCCTGACTTTC. This codes for CASTSQGFSGANVLTF.

This clonotype has ten or more counts. The rearrangement uses TRBV7-2 and TRBJ1-5, with D possibly being TRBD1 (5 bases). The CDR3 is 16 residues long. Trimming stripped 2 bases from V and 2 bases from J, with 13 bases between. The V gene's germline CDR1 is SGHTA and CDR2 FQGNSA. CDR3 nucleotide sequence: TGTGCCAGCAGCTTATGGGGCAGAGGTGGCAATCAGCCCCAGCATTTT. This translates into CASSLWGRGGNQPQHF. The full variable domain, in which reference TRBV7-2 and TRBJ1-5 provide the parts outside the CDR3, is GAGVSQSPSNKVTEKGKDVELRCDPISGHTALYWYRQSLGQGLEFLIYFQGNSAPDKSGLPSDRFSAERTGGSVSTLTIQRTQQEDSAVYLCASSLWGRGGNQPQHFGDGTRLSIL.

This clonotype was found many times. V usage is TRBV7-9 and J usage is TRBJ1-6, with D perhaps TRBD1 (6 bases). The V end lost 4 bases, the J end lost 8 bases, and 15 bases lay between the germline ends. This CDR3 region has 15 residues. From germline, CDR1 is SEHNR and CDR2 FQNEAQ (reference sequence). CDR3 bases: TGTGCCAGCAGCTCCCGGCCAGGGGTTGATTCACCCCTCCACTTT. It codes for CASSSRPGVDSPLHF.

This clonotype came up many times. A junction end diverges from the germline sequence, so it may reflect a read error. This chain joins TRBV7-2 and TRBJ2-1; D is undetermined. Germline values: CDR1 SGHTA, CDR2 FQGNSA. The CDR3 loop spans 15 amino acids. In DNA, the CDR3 is TGTGCCAGCAGCTTAGCGCCCGGCTCCCACAATGAGCAGTTCTTC. Amino acids: CASSLAPGSHNEQFF.

This clonotype has at least ten counts. The V gene is TRBV28, the J gene TRBJ2-1; 10 bases match TRBD2. The CDR3 has 15 residues. V shed 5 bases and J 4 bases; nucleotides not matched to a gene: 5. CDR1 is MDHEN, CDR2 SYDVKM, per germline. CDR3: CASSQREGPYNEQFF. The CDR3 DNA sequence: TGTGCCAGCAGTCAGCGGGAGGGCCCATACAATGAGCAGTTCTTC.

This clonotype was seen at least ten times. The CDR3 is CASSLGGASQPQHF. The DNA for the CDR3 is TGTGCCAGCAGCTTAGGGGGGGCAAGTCAGCCCCAGCATTTT. The J gene is TRBJ1-5, the V gene TRBV7-2; tentatively, D is TRBD1 (6 bases). Germline CDR1 SGHTA, CDR2 FQGNSA. The ends were cut back, 1 base at V and 6 bases at J, with 10 bases in the middle. The CDR3 is 14 amino acids.

V gene TRBV7-2 combines with J gene TRBJ2-7; 9 bases match TRBD1. Germline CDR1 reads SGHTA; CDR2 reads FQGNSA. The V gene end was trimmed by 1 base and the J gene end by 5 bases; junction bases not matched to a gene: 12. The CDR3 is made up of 17 amino acids. This CDR3 reads CASSLGGLGTGSDEQYF. CDR3 in DNA: TGTGCCAGCAGCTTAGGGGGCTTAGGGACAGGGTCGGACGAGCAGTACTTC.

This clonotype came up many times. V and J are TRBV20-1 and TRBJ2-7; D unclear. Looked up from germline, CDR1 is DFQATT and CDR2 is SNEGSKA (reference sequence). Deletions cut 1 base from V and 3 bases from J, with 10 bases between. The CDR3 has 13 amino acids. The CDR3 nucleotides read TGCAGTGCTAGAGGAGGCAGTAGCTACGAGCAGTACTTC. It encodes CSARGGSSYEQYF.

This clonotype was observed many times. CDR3 nucleotides: TGTGCCAGTAGTTTTCCCCGGGCAGGCGACATGAACACTGAAGCTTTCTTT. Amino acid sequence: CASSFPRAGDMNTEAFF. This chain connects TRBV19 to TRBJ1-1, with D hard to call. This CDR3 is built from 17 residues. V lost 5 bases and J lost 0, with 19 bases in between. CDR1 is LNHDA, CDR2 SQIVND, per germline (reference sequence). Together with reference TRBV19 and TRBJ1-1, the CDR3 gives the full variable domain: DGGITQSPKYLFRKEGQNVTLSCEQNLNHDAMYWYRQDPGQGLRLIYYSQIVNDFQKGDIAEGYSVSREKKESFPLTVTSAQKNPTAFYLCASSFPRAGDMNTEAFFGQGTRLTVV.